This T cell receptor (beta chain) was sequenced during a study of regulatory T cells in long-lasting Graves disease. Study conclusions and caveats: Patients with persistent disease showed a bias toward TRBV28, TRBJ1-2 and TRBJ2-5. Small sample size may have lowered accuracy.

Arm-PCR of CDR3 regions and iRepertoire HTBI primers were used to build TCR beta libraries. TCRdb fed the multiplex PCR reads into MiXCR, producing one record per CDR3 protein. The table has 350,000 to 500,000 distinct CDR3 sequences, 12% to 15% seen once. Germline CDR1 and CDR2: WSHSY and SAAADI. The CDR3 loop spans 16 amino acids. V was pared by 2 bases and J by 6 bases, with 11 bases of the junction left unmatched. The time point is: newly diagnosed GD, antithyroid drugs for less than 3 months. Isolated PBMC RNA provided the starting material for the TCR library. This clonotype was detected only a few times. Its cognate antigen is unknown. The data were also submitted as part of a second study, on T cells in Graves' hyperthyroidism and ophthalmopathy.

The receptor's source is a woman in her forties or fifties with Graves disease. The source was peripheral blood mononuclear cells (PBMCs), collected at new diagnosis, from a patient treated with antithyroid drugs. The chain combines TRBV10-2 with TRBJ2-3, with 7 bases aligning to TRBD1. The CDR3 protein is CASSEMRQGFSDTQYF. In DNA form, the CDR3 reads TGCGCCAGCAGTGAGATGCGACAGGGCTTCAGTGATACGCAGTATTTT.